This T cell receptor beta chain was recovered during a study of CD8 T cells in Susac syndrome. CD8+ and CD4+ blood T cells underwent TCR beta sequencing. RNA amounts of roughly 0.5 to 1 ug underwent reverse transcription with random hexamers. TCR beta CDR3 was amplified by immunoSEQ multiplex PCR. This amplification extended across 54 Vbeta and 13 Jbeta segments. Using its own MiXCR run on the immunoSEQ multiplex PCR reads, TCRdb lists one record per CDR3 protein. Altogether around 190,000 distinct CDR3 sequences are present, about 95% being singletons, with the ten largest covering under 0.12%. Trimming took 4 bases from V and 3 from J; bases not matched to a gene: 4. This CDR3 region has 14 residues. Germline CDR1 and CDR2: SGHNT and YYREEE (reference sequence).

The chain links TRBV5-4 to TRBJ2-1; 7 bases line up with TRBD1. Source material: CD4+ T cells from PBMCs. The sequence derives from a human donor in good health. CDR3 loop: CASSPGQYYNEQFF. CDR3 sequence (DNA): TGTGCCAGCAGCCCGGGACAGTACTACAATGAGCAGTTCTTC.